This TCR beta chain was captured in a study of prognosis after radiotherapy for stage I lung cancer. V dropped 4 bases and J dropped 2 bases, with 8 bases sitting between them. The CDR3 loop spans 13 amino acids. Germline-derived CDR1 and CDR2 are SGHRS and YFSETQ. From genomic DNA, TCR beta CDR3 was amplified by two-round multiplex PCR. Primers specific to each TRBV and TRBJ gene drove first-round PCR. TCRdb fed the multiplex PCR reads into MiXCR, producing one record per CDR3 protein. The data contain around 15,000 distinct CDR3 sequences, approximately 17% of them singletons. This clonotype was counted at least ten times.

The V call is TRBV5-1, the J call TRBJ2-3; tentative D call: TRBD2 (6 bases). Material: PBMCs, obtained before or after stereotactic body radiation therapy (not recorded which). This TCR was sampled from a donor over 45 with non-small cell lung cancer. CDR3 bases: TGCGCCAGCAGCCCGGGGGTCACAGATACGCAGTATTTT. Protein: CASSPGVTDTQYF.